Listed below are T cell receptor beta chains from one sample, sequenced in a study of blood T cell repertoires in COVID-19. Profiling relied on immunoSEQ multiplex PCR, and the TCRdb table lists in-frame clones only, not all of them. The sample has around 300,000 clones; 70% to 90% are singletons. Sample: peripheral blood. These receptors were taken from a woman in her 70s with COVID-19, enrolled during active disease. The CDR3 runs from the conserved cysteine through the conserved F or W. Each record gives: D gene, J gene, clone size, V gene, CDR3 DNA, CDR3 protein. A D gene is named only where the DNA matches it firmly. Clone size is stated in some rows and not others, as once, few, many or a class when expanded.

. | TRBJ1-1 | . | TRBV27 | TGTGCCAGCTCGGGGGGCTGGGGTTACACTGAAGCTTTCTTT | CASSGGWGYTEAFF
. | TRBJ1-3 | . | TRBV6-5 | TGTGCCAGCAGTTACTCCGCAGGGACTGGAAACACCATATATTTT | CASSYSAGTGNTIYF
TRBD1 | TRBJ2-7 | . | TRBV19 | TGTGCCAGTAGTATAGCAACGACAGGGAGCCCCTACGAGCAGTACTTC | CASSIATTGSPYEQYF
TRBD1 | TRBJ1-2 | few | TRBV30 | TGTGCCTGGAGTGTAGGAGGGGGCGGGTATGGCTACACCTTC | CAWSVGGGGYGYTF
. | TRBJ2-7 | once | TRBV4-1 | TGCGCCAGCAGCTCGCGGGCCACGGAGGTGTTCTACGAGCAGTACTTC | CASSSRATEVFYEQYF
TRBD1 | TRBJ1-1 | . | TRBV29-1 | TGCAGCGTTGGTAGGGGGCGCAGGGACACTGAAGCTTTCTTT | CSVGRGRRDTEAFF
. | TRBJ2-2 | . | TRBV5-6 | TGTGCCAGCAGCTTGGCCAGGGGCGCCGGGGAGCTGTTTTTT | CASSLARGAGELFF
TRBD1 | TRBJ1-2 | . | TRBV3-1/TRBV3-2 | TGTGCCAGCAGCCAACCGGGGACAGGGACGGTCTATGGCTACACCTTC | CASSQPGTGTVYGYTF
. | TRBJ2-7 | . | TRBV28 | TGTGCCAGCAGTTTATCACAGGCGGGGTCCTACGAGCAGTACTTC | CASSLSQAGSYEQYF
TRBD2 | TRBJ2-7 | once | TRBV9 | TGTGCCAGCAGCGTAACGGGGGGGAAAAGCTACGAGCAGTACTTC | CASSVTGGKSYEQYF
. | TRBJ1-5 | . | TRBV18 | TGTGCCAGCTCGCGAGAGGGCTATAGCAATCAGCCCCAGCATTTT | CASSREGYSNQPQHF